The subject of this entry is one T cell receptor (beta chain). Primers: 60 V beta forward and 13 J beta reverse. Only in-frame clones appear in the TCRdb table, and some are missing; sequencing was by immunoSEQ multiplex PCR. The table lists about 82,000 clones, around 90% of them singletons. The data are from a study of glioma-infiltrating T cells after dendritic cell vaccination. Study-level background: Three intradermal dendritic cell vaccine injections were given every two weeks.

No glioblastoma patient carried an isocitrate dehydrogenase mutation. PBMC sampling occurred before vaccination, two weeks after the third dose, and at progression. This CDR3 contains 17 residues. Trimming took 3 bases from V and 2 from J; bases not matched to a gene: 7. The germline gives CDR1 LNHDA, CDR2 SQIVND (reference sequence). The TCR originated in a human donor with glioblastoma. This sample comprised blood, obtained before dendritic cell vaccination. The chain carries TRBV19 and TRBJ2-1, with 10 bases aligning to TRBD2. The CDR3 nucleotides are TGTGCCAGTAGTATTTCGTCCCTAGCGGGAGCCTACAATGAGCAGTTCTTC. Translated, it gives CASSISSLAGAYNEQFF.